This record concerns one T cell receptor (beta chain) sequence. A much larger clone lies a single base off, so this may be a read error. The final CDR3 position lacks the conserved phenylalanine or tryptophan, pointing to a likely read error. The data were obtained in a study of Graves' ophthalmopathy and Graves' hyperthyroidism. As for the study in general: Blood was drawn at initial diagnosis, before any treatment.

Amplification of the TCR beta CDR3 regions used RNA transcripts (as template). HTBI primers served in a first-round RT-PCR, which a second-round multiplex PCR followed. MiXCR, applied by TCRdb to the multiplex PCR reads, yields one record per CDR3 protein. Of hundreds of thousands of distinct CDR3 sequences listed, 40% are singletons. Germline CDR1 SGDLS, CDR2 YYNGEE. Unmatched junction bases numbered 12, after V lost 4 bases and J lost 5 bases. The CDR3 extends over 16 amino acids. Sample: peripheral blood. The TCR originated in an adult man with Graves' ophthalmopathy. The chain couples TRBV9 to TRBJ2-7; 10 bases map to TRBD1. The CDR3 DNA reads as TGTGCCAGCAGCTCAACCGGACAGGGGGAAGGTCACGAGCAGTACTGC. This translates into CASSSTGQGEGHEQYC.